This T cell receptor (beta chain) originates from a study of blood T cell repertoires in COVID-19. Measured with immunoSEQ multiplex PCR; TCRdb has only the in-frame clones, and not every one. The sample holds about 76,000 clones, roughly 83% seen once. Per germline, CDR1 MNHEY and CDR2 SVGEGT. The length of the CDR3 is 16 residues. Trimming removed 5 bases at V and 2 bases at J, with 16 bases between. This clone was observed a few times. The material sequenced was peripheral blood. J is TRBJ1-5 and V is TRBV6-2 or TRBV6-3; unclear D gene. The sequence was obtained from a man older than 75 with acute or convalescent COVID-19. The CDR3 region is CASSKEAPVGNQPQHF. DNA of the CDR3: TGTGCCAGCAGTAAAGAAGCCCCCGTGGGCAATCAGCCCCAGCATTTT.